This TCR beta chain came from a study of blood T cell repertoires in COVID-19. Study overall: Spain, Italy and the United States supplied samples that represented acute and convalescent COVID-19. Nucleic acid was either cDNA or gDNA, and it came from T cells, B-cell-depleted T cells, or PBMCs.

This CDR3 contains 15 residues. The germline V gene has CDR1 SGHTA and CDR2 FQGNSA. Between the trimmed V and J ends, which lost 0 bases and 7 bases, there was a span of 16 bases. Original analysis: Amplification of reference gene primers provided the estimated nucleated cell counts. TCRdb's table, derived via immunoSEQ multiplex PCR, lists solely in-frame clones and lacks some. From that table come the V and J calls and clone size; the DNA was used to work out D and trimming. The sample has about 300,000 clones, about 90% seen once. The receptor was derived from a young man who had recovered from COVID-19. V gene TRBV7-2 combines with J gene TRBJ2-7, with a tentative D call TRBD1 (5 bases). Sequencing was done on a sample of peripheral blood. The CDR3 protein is CASSLAHTGSSEQYF. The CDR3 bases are TGTGCCAGCAGCTTAGCCCATACAGGTTCGAGTGAGCAGTACTTC. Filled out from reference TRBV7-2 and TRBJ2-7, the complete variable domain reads GAGVSQSPSNKVTEKGKDVELRCDPISGHTALYWYRQSLGQGLEFLIYFQGNSAPDKSGLPSDRFSAERTGGSVSTLTIQRTQQEDSAVYLCASSLAHTGSSEQYFGPGTRLTVT.